The next 6 T cell receptor beta chains were all read from a single sample in a study of PD-L1 blockade in urothelial cancer. Time point noted: pretreatment peripheral blood. The data were produced by immunoSEQ multiplex PCR, yet TCRdb's version contains in-frame clones alone and is incomplete. The table shows tens of thousands of clones, with 75% to 85% occurring only once. The material was PBMCs, obtained around atezolizumab (anti-PD-L1) treatment. These TCRs come from an older man with urothelial cancer.

The chain combines TRBV4-1 with TRBJ2-3; D gene uncertain. V was shortened by 2 bases and J by 2 bases, with 11 bases between the two germline ends. The CDR3 consists of 15 residues. Germline CDR1 and CDR2: MGHRA and YSYEKL. The CDR3 coding sequence is TGCGCCAGCAGCCAACGTTCAGAAGACACAGATACGCAGTATTTT. It codes for CASSQRSEDTDTQYF.

The gene calls are TRBV5-6 and TRBJ2-5, with 8 bases identical to TRBD1. Trimming removed 5 bases from V and 2 bases from J; junction bases left unmatched: 8. The CDR3 is 15 residues long. Germline V gene sequence: CDR1 SGHDT, CDR2 YYEEEE. CDR3 coding DNA: TGTGCCAGCAGTCACCTCCAGGGGGCTCAAGAGACCCAGTACTTC. Translation gives CASSHLQGAQETQYF. Drawing the rest from reference TRBV5-6 and TRBJ2-5, the complete variable domain is DAGVTQSPTHLIKTRGQQVTLRCSPKSGHDTVSWYQQALGQGPQFIFQYYEEEERQRGNFPDRFSGHQFPNYSSELNVNALLLGDSALYLCASSHLQGAQETQYFGPGTRLLVL.

J is TRBJ2-2 and V is TRBV4-1, with TRBD2 matching 12 bases. From germline, CDR1 is MGHRA and CDR2 YSYEKL. Trimming at V came to 4 bases and at J to 2 bases, leaving 5 bases not matched to a gene. This CDR3 is 17 amino acids long. DNA of the CDR3: TGCGCCAGCAGCCGCCGGACTAGCGGGGCAAACACCGGGGAGCTGTTTTTT. As protein: CASSRRTSGANTGELFF.

The rearrangement uses TRBV4-2 and TRBJ1-4; D perhaps matches TRBD1 (5 bases). The ends were cut back, 0 bases at V and 6 bases at J, with 8 bases in the middle. Germline V gene lookup returns CDR1 LGHNA and CDR2 YNFKEQ. The CDR3 runs 14 residues. CDR3 sequence: CASSQDGRDEKLFF. The CDR3 DNA follows: TGTGCCAGCAGCCAAGATGGCAGGGATGAAAAACTGTTTTTT.

V gene TRBV11-2 combines with J gene TRBJ1-1; 7 nucleotides align to TRBD1. The junction had 4 bases not matched to a gene; V was cut back by 5 bases and J by 7 bases. The CDR3 spans 12 residues. Germline V gives CDR1 SGHAT, CDR2 FQNNGV. CDR3 residues: CASSTRTGEAFF. The CDR3 bases are TGTGCCAGCAGCACCCGGACAGGTGAAGCTTTCTTT.

The chain has TRBV10-3 and TRBJ2-2; 7 nucleotides line up with TRBD1. Germline V gene sequence: CDR1 ENHRY, CDR2 SYGVKD. J lost 6 bases, V lost 6 bases, and 7 bases had no gene match. The CDR3 extends over 14 amino acids. The CDR3 DNA reads TGTGCCATCAGGGCGACAGGGTTGTCCGGGGAGCTGTTTTTT. Encoded protein: CAIRATGLSGELFF.